Listed here are 8 T cell receptor beta chains from one sample, sequenced in a study of OX40 agonist ivuxolimab in advanced cancers. The library came from the immunoSEQ multiplex PCR assay. TCRdb retrieved this table from immuneACCESS and kept in-frame rearrangements only. Not all clones are present; in checked studies, unresolved V genes account for under half, and no reason is known for the remainder. The sample table contains 50,000 or so clones; only one count was recorded for roughly nine tenths of them. The top ten hold around 12% of the sample. Sequencing was performed on CD4+ or CD8+ T cells sorted from blood, taken in a trial of the OX40 agonist ivuxolimab. These TCRs come from an adult with an advanced solid tumor such as melanoma, head and neck, liver or kidney cancer.

With respect to this clone: The junction departs from germline at one end; a sequencing error may be responsible. The chain couples TRBV5-1 to TRBJ1-2; D might be TRBD1 (6 bases). CDR3 size: 14 residues. The germline V gene encodes CDR1 SGHRS and CDR2 YFSETQ. The CDR3 nucleotides read TGCGCCAGCAACTTGGGGGCAGAGGGGTATGGCTACACCTTC. Amino acids: CASNLGAEGYGYTF.

This sequence joins TRBV5-6 and TRBJ1-6; D gene unclear. The germline gives CDR1 SGHDT, CDR2 YYEEEE. The CDR3 length is 13 residues. V was cut by 4 bases and J by 7 bases, with 9 bases left in between. The DNA for the CDR3 is TGTGCCAGCAGCCCGACCCCCAATTCACCCCTCCACTTT. This encodes CASSPTPNSPLHF.

This sequence joins TRBV25-1 and TRBJ2-1, with D possibly matching TRBD1 (5 bases). V was pared by 3 bases and J by 3 bases, with 18 bases between. This CDR3 contains 17 residues. Germline lookup yields CDR1 MGHDK and CDR2 SYGVNS. CDR3 residues: CASSESQGVGLYNEQFF. DNA for the CDR3: TGTGCCAGCAGTGAGTCCCAAGGGGTGGGCCTCTACAATGAGCAGTTCTTC.

This clone has only a few counts. This sequence joins TRBV7-8 and TRBJ1-1, with D unresolved. Germline CDR1 and CDR2: SGHVS and FQNEAQ. The CDR3 consists of 16 residues. V dropped 2 bases and J dropped 4 bases, with 17 bases sitting between them. The CDR3, as DNA: TGTGCCAGCAGCTTAAGACCCTGGGATAGGAGCACTGAAGCTTTCTTT. Amino acids: CASSLRPWDRSTEAFF.

V gene TRBV13 combines with J gene TRBJ2-5, with D uncertain. The germline V and J ends were trimmed by 2 bases and 5 bases, with 6 bases remaining between them. The CDR3 is made up of 12 amino acids. The germline V gene has CDR1 PRHDT and CDR2 FYEKMQ (reference sequence). In DNA, the CDR3 is TGTGCCAGCAGCTTACTTTCTGAGACCCAGTACTTC. Encoded protein: CASSLLSETQYF.

V gene TRBV9 combines with J gene TRBJ2-7; 10 bases are a match to TRBD1. V was pared by 0 bases and J by 3 bases, with 3 bases of the junction left unmatched. CDR1 and CDR2 (germline): SGDLS, YYNGEE. The CDR3 is 15 residues long. CDR3 sequence (DNA): TGTGCCAGCAGCGTAGGTGACAGGGGGCTCTACGAGCAGTACTTC. Translated, it gives CASSVGDRGLYEQYF.

This rearrangement joins TRBV15 to TRBJ1-2; weak D call: TRBD1 (6 bases). V lost 5 bases and J lost 7, with 11 bases in between. The length of the CDR3 is 12 residues. Germline loops: CDR1 LNHNV, CDR2 YYDKDF (reference sequence). CDR3 loop: CATSDDRLGYTF. As DNA, the CDR3 is TGTGCCACCAGCGACGACAGGCTTGGCTACACCTTC.

This chain uses TRBV11-2 with TRBJ1-1, with 7 bases matching TRBD1. The CDR3 has 15 residues. Germline V gives CDR1 SGHAT, CDR2 FQNNGV. With 5 bases clipped from V and 3 bases from J, the junction kept 9 bases outside the gene matches. The CDR3 DNA follows: TGTGCCAGCAGCAAGGGATCGGGACAGTACACTGAAGCTTTCTTT. Its translation is CASSKGSGQYTEAFF.